A selection of T cell receptor beta chains follows, all from one sample in a study of blood T cell repertoires in COVID-19. Assay: immunoSEQ multiplex PCR; the TCRdb copy retains only in-frame clones and omits some. The sample includes approximately 250,000 clones, 85% of them seen just once. The sample was PBMCs or T cells enriched from blood (not recorded which). These receptor sequences come from a woman in her 50s with acute COVID-19. Each CDR3 is given with its conserved first and last residue. A D gene is named only where the DNA matches it firmly. Size tells how often a clone was seen (once, few, many) or the class of an expanded clone, and some rows leave it out.

v_call	j_call	clone_size	d_call	cdr3_aa	cdr3_nt
TRBV7-2	TRBJ2-4	-	-	CASSSLGGGVIIQYF	TGTGCCAGCAGCTCCCTAGGAGGAGGGGTGATCATTCAGTACTTC
TRBV4-3	TRBJ1-1	-	-	CASSQEGGMRNTEAFF	TGCGCCAGCAGCCAAGAGGGGGGAATGAGGAACACTGAAGCTTTCTTT
TRBV9	TRBJ1-2	once	-	CASSTGQNYGYTF	TGTGCCAGCAGCACCGGACAAAACTATGGCTACACCTTC
TRBV4-3	TRBJ1-5	-	-	CASSPHGTGGQPQHF	TGCGCCAGCAGCCCACACGGCACCGGCGGTCAGCCCCAGCATTTT
TRBV12-5	TRBJ2-2	-	TRBD1	CASGSSTGGNTGELFF	TGTGCTAGTGGTTCTTCGACAGGGGGCAATACCGGGGAGCTGTTTTTT
TRBV5-8	TRBJ2-3	-	-	CASSSPLDTQYF	TGTGCCAGCAGCTCCCCCCTAGATACGCAGTATTTT
TRBV4-2	TRBJ2-7	once	TRBD2	CASSQGMGGVSYEQYF	TGTGCCAGCAGCCAAGGTATGGGGGGGGTCTCCTACGAGCAGTACTTC
TRBV6-1	TRBJ1-1	-	TRBD1	CASSDRGKIRAFF	TGTGCCAGCAGTGACAGGGGGAAAATTCGTGCTTTCTTT
TRBV11-2	TRBJ1-2	few	TRBD1	CASSQGQGNGYTF	TGTGCCAGCAGCCAGGGACAGGGCAACGGCTACACCTTC
TRBV7-9	TRBJ1-6	-	-	CASSSTPGGYNSPLHF	TGTGCCAGCAGCTCCACCCCGGGGGGCTATAATTCACCCCTCCACTTT
TRBV25-1	TRBJ1-5	-	TRBD1	CASSDRGPSDNQPQHF	TGTGCCAGCAGTGACAGGGGGCCTTCGGACAATCAGCCCCAGCATTTT
TRBV10-3	TRBJ1-5	-	-	CAISESSELPQHF	TGTGCCATCAGTGAGTCTTCGGAGCTGCCCCAGCATTTT
TRBV21-1	TRBJ1-5	-	-	CASKKKTEGGQGAKISNQPQHF	TGTGCCAGCAAAAAAAAGACTGAAGGCGGACAGGGGGCGAAGATTAGCAATCAGCCCCAGCATTTT
TRBV2	TRBJ1-6	-	-	CASSRARQVYNSPLHF	TGTGCCAGCAGCCGTGCTCGACAGGTTTATAATTCACCCCTCCACTTT
TRBV25-1	TRBJ2-7	-	-	CASSADIAYEQYF	TGTGCCAGCAGTGCGGACATCGCCTACGAGCAGTACTTC
TRBV7-2	TRBJ2-1	-	TRBD2	CASRGLAGGSYNEQFF	TGTGCCAGCAGGGGACTAGCGGGGGGATCCTACAATGAGCAGTTCTTC
TRBV6-1	TRBJ1-1	-	-	CASSYPGENTEAFF	TGTGCCAGCAGTTATCCAGGGGAGAACACTGAAGCTTTCTTT
TRBV30	TRBJ2-2	-	-	CAWSVLSLNTGELFF	TGTGCCTGGAGTGTACTTAGTCTTAACACCGGGGAGCTGTTTTTT
TRBV5-1	TRBJ2-1	once	-	CASSIGQRVFDEQFF	TGCGCCAGCAGCATCGGACAGAGGGTTTTCGATGAGCAGTTCTTC
TRBV3-1/TRBV3-2	TRBJ2-7	-	TRBD2	CASSQEQGGGAYEQYF	TGTGCCAGCAGCCAAGAACAGGGCGGGGGGGCCTACGAGCAGTACTTC
TRBV27	TRBJ1-4	few	TRBD1	CASRSQGATNEKLFF	TGTGCCAGCAGATCCCAGGGGGCAACTAATGAAAAACTGTTTTTT
TRBV27	TRBJ1-4	once	TRBD1	CASSLWTGDEKLFF	TGTGCCAGCAGTTTGTGGACAGGGGATGAAAAACTGTTTTTT
TRBV9	TRBJ1-4	-	-	CASSPQTSPGTNEKLFF	TGTGCCAGCAGCCCGCAGACCTCCCCGGGGACTAATGAAAAACTGTTTTTT
TRBV7-2	TRBJ1-3	-	-	CASSPPLNTIYF	TGTGCCAGCAGCCCCCCCCTAAACACCATATATTTT
TRBV7-2	TRBJ1-1	-	-	CASRLPSREGAEAFF	TGTGCCAGCAGGCTCCCCAGCAGGGAGGGAGCTGAAGCTTTCTTT
TRBV3-1/TRBV3-2	TRBJ2-7	-	-	CASSPGGSSYEQYF	TGTGCCAGCAGCCCCGGGGGTAGCTCCTACGAGCAGTACTTC
TRBV11-2	TRBJ2-5	large	TRBD2	CASSLGLAEKETQYF	TGTGCCAGCAGCTTGGGACTAGCGGAGAAGGAGACCCAGTACTTC
TRBV7-2	TRBJ2-1	-	-	CASSLTAGEALGNEQFF	TGTGCCAGCAGCTTAACCGCAGGGGAAGCTTTAGGCAATGAGCAGTTCTTC
TRBV3-1/TRBV3-2	TRBJ1-2	-	TRBD1	CASSRGQGNYGYTF	TGTGCCAGCAGCCGAGGACAGGGGAATTATGGCTACACCTTC
TRBV9	TRBJ1-1	-	TRBD1	CASSVSIDRVREAFF	TGTGCCAGCAGCGTCTCCATCGACAGGGTAAGGGAAGCTTTCTTT
TRBV6-5	TRBJ2-2	-	-	CASGTLNTGELFF	TGTGCCAGCGGGACATTGAACACCGGGGAGCTGTTTTTT
TRBV5-1	TRBJ2-2	-	TRBD2	CASSGNSGGATTGELFF	TGCGCCAGCAGCGGAAATAGCGGGGGGGCGACCACCGGGGAGCTGTTTTTT
TRBV12-3/TRBV12-4	TRBJ1-1	-	-	CASGLNMNTEAFF	TGTGCCAGCGGACTTAACATGAACACTGAAGCTTTCTTT
TRBV30	TRBJ1-3	-	-	CAWTPTGNTIYF	TGTGCCTGGACCCCTACGGGAAACACCATATATTTT
TRBV4-1	TRBJ1-2	-	TRBD1	CASSQTRDRGRGNGYTF	TGCGCCAGCAGCCAAACCCGGGACAGGGGGCGCGGAAATGGCTACACCTTC
TRBV9	TRBJ1-2	-	-	CASSAGDSANYGYTF	TGTGCCAGCAGCGCGGGGGACTCAGCTAACTATGGCTACACCTTC
TRBV5-4	TRBJ2-1	-	TRBD1	CASSYPGQGSHEQFF	TGTGCCAGCAGCTACCCGGGACAGGGGTCTCATGAGCAGTTCTTC
TRBV5-1	TRBJ1-2	once	-	CASSLGEGIGGYTF	TGCGCCAGCAGCTTGGGTGAGGGTATAGGTGGCTACACCTTC
TRBV12-3/TRBV12-4	TRBJ1-2	once	-	CASSRTVYGYTF	TGTGCCAGCAGTCGGACAGTCTATGGCTACACCTTC
TRBV12-5	TRBJ2-7	-	TRBD2	CASAAPGGGLYEQYF	TGTGCTAGTGCCGCACCGGGGGGGGGCCTCTACGAGCAGTACTTC
TRBV7-7	TRBJ2-2	many	-	CASSLVLQGSTGELFF	TGTGCTAGCAGCTTAGTATTACAGGGAAGCACCGGGGAGCTGTTTTTT
TRBV5-4	TRBJ2-3	-	-	CASSLSRDTRTDTQYF	TGTGCCAGCAGCCTGAGCCGGGACACCCGCACAGATACGCAGTATTTT
TRBV4-3	TRBJ2-6	-	-	CASSQSRQYFSGANVLTF	TGCGCCAGCAGCCAGAGCCGACAGTACTTCTCTGGGGCCAACGTCCTGACTTTC
TRBV5-6	TRBJ2-2	few	-	CASSRRWGQNTGELFF	TGTGCCAGCAGCCGTCGTTGGGGACAGAACACCGGGGAGCTGTTTTTT
TRBV5-1	TRBJ1-4	-	-	CASTTGATNEKLFF	TGCGCCAGCACGACAGGCGCAACTAATGAAAAACTGTTTTTT
TRBV30	TRBJ1-2	-	-	CAWSLRGVGGYTF	TGTGCCTGGAGCCTTCGCGGGGTTGGGGGCTACACCTTC
TRBV5-6	TRBJ1-1	few	-	CASSHLRRGITEAFF	TGTGCCAGCAGCCACCTGCGCAGAGGAATCACTGAAGCTTTCTTT
TRBV3-1/TRBV3-2	TRBJ2-7	-	-	CASSHSRGSYEQYF	TGTGCCAGCAGCCATAGCAGGGGTTCCTACGAGCAGTACTTC
TRBV11-1	TRBJ2-3	-	-	CASTQGDTQYF	TGTGCCAGCACCCAGGGTGATACGCAGTATTTT
TRBV5-4	TRBJ2-2	once	-	CASSLDRLLRTGELFF	TGTGCCAGCAGCCTGGACCGGCTACTACGCACCGGGGAGCTGTTTTTT
TRBV25-1	TRBJ1-4	-	-	CASSENRPRSEKLFF	TGTGCCAGCAGTGAAAACAGGCCCCGTTCTGAAAAACTGTTTTTT
TRBV6-5	TRBJ1-1	-	TRBD1	CASSYRGLMNTEAFF	TGTGCCAGCAGTTATAGGGGGCTCATGAACACTGAAGCTTTCTTT
TRBV30	TRBJ2-1	-	-	CAWSVLLHNEQFF	TGTGCCTGGAGTGTACTCCTTCACAATGAGCAGTTCTTC
TRBV6-2/TRBV6-3	TRBJ1-5	once	-	CASSFDLPQDNQPQHF	TGTGCCAGCAGTTTCGATCTTCCACAGGATAATCAGCCCCAGCATTTT
TRBV29-1	TRBJ2-1	-	TRBD2	CSVAPIAGVSYNEQFF	TGCAGCGTTGCCCCGATCGCGGGGGTGTCCTACAATGAGCAGTTCTTC
TRBV7-8	TRBJ1-3	once	TRBD1	CASSLGTGGSGNTIYF	TGTGCCAGCAGCCTCGGGACAGGGGGCTCCGGAAACACCATATATTTT
TRBV27	TRBJ2-2	-	TRBD2	CASSSISGGITGELFF	TGTGCCAGCAGTTCCATCAGCGGGGGGATTACCGGGGAGCTGTTTTTT
TRBV4-1	TRBJ1-1	-	-	CASSQRGLNTEAFF	TGCGCCAGCAGCCAAAGGGGATTGAACACTGAAGCTTTCTTT